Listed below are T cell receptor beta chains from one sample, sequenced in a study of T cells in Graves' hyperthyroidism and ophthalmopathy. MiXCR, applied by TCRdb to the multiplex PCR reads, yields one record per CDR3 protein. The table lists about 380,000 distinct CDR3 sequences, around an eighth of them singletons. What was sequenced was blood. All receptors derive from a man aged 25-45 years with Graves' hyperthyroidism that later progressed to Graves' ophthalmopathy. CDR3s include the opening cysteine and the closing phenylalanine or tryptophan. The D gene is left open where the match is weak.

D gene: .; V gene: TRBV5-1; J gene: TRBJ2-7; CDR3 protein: CASSPESYEQYF
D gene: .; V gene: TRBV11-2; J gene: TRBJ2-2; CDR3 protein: CASSVSRANTGELFF
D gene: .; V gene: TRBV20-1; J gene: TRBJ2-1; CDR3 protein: CSARATGSSYNEQFF
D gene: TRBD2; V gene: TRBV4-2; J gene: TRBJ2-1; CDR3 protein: CASSQVWGGIINEQFF
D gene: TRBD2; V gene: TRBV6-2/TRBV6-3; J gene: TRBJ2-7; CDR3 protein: CASGGGGVTYEQYF
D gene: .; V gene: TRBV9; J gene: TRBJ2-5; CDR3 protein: CASNGPNQETQYF
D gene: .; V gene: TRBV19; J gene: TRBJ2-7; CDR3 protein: CASSTAPTGNSYEQYF
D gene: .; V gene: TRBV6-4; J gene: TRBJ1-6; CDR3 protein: CASTPIRGGPLHF
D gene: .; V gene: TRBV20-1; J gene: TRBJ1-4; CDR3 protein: CSARDRVAEKLFF
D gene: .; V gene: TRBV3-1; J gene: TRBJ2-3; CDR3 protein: CASSQDSADTQYF
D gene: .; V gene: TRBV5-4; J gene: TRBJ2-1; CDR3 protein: CASSPTGARSSYNEQFF
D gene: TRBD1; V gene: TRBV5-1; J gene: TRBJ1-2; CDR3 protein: CASSLMTGANYGYTF
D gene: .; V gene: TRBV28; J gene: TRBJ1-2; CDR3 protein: CASSLNRVGYTF
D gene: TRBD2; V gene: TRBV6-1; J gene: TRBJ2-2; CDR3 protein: CASSRTSGVAGTGELFF
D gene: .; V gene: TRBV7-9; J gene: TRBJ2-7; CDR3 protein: CASSFWDAGSYEQYF
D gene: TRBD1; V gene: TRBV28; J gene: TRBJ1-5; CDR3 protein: CASSLTGYGDSGEPQHF
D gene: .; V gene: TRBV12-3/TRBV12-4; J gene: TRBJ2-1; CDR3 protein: CASSLKTRRRALLYNEQFF
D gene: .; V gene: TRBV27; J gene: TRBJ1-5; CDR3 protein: CASSSYRDIGNNQPQHF
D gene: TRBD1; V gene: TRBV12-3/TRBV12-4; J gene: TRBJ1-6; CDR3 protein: CASSTTGQFEPLHF
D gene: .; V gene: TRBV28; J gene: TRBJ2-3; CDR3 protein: CASSFPTDTQYF
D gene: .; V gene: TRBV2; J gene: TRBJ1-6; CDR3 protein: CASSVGFLYSPLHF
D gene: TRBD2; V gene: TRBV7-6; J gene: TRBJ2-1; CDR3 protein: CASSLRAGGSYNEQFF
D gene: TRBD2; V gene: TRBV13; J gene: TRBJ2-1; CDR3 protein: CASSSPTALAGVNNEQFF
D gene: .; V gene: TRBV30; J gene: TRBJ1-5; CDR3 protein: CAWSVTGYQPQHF
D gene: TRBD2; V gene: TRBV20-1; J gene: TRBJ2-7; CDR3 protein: CRVAGGPLEQYF
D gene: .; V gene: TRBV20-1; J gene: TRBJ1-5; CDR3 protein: CSAREDSNQPQHF
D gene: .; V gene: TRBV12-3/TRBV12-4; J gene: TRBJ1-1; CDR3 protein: CASSHVTRDTEAFF
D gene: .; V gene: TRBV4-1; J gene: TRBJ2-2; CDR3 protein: CASSQGRGLNTGELFF
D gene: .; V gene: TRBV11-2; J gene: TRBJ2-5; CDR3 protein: CASSTTRKETQYF
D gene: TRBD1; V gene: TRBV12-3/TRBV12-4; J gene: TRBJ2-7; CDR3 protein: CASSPGTGSEQYF
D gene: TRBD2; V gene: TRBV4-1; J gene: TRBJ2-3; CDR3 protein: CASSQEVRSGGATSTDTQYF
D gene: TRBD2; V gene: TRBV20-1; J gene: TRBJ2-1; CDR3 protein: CSAGSGGQINEQFF
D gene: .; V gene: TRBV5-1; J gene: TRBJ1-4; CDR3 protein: CASSLEQGEGKLFF
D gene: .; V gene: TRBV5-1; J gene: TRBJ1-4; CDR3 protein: CASSSPGFEKLFF
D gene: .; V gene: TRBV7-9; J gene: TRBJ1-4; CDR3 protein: CASSLPWSEKLFF
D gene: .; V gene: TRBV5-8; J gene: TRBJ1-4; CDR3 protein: CASSLAMDSGRRKEKLFF
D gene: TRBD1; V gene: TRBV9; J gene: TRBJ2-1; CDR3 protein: CASSVGQGASYNEQFF
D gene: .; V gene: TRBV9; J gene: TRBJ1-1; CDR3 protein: CASSAHANTEAFF
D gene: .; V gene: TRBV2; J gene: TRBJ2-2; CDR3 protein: CASSQRAGNTGELFF
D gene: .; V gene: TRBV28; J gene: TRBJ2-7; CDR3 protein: CASRRWGPYEQYF
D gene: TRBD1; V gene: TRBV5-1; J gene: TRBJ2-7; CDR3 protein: CASRGQGGSYEQYF
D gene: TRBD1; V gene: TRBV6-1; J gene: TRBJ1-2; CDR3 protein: CASARDRDNYGYTF
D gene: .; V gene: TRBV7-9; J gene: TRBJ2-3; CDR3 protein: CASSLGWADTQYF
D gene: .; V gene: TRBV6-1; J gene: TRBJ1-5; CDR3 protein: CASRPQGSQPQHF
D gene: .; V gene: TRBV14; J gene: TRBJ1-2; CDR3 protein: CASSLALRQLGYTF
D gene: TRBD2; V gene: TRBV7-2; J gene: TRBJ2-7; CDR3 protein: CASSPGALAGYEQYF
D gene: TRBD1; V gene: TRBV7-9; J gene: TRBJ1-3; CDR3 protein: CASSSQGGHSGNTIYF
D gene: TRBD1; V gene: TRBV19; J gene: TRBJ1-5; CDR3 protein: CASRPRTGEGQPQHF
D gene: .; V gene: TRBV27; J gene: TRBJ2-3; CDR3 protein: CASGRKRSTDTQYF
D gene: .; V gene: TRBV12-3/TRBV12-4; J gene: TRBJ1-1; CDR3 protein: CASSFWLGTEAFF
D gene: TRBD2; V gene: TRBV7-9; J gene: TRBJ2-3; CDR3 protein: CASSSRLAGPDTQYF